What follows are 24 T cell receptor beta chains derived from one specimen sequenced in a study of sequential checkpoint blockade in melanoma. Sample treatment: randomized to nivolumab then ipilimumab (arm A) or the reverse (arm B). Here immunoSEQ multiplex PCR was the method, and the copy in TCRdb shows in-frame clones only, minus some. The sample lists fewer than 20,000 clones, roughly 53% occurring once. The sequenced sample was CD8+ T cells sorted from blood (inferred from file names), obtained from a patient given nivolumab and ipilimumab in sequence. Receptors were obtained from a human donor with melanoma.

A few counts support this clone. The chain is built from TRBV7-6 and TRBJ1-2; 11 positions match TRBD1. V lost 1 base, J lost 10 bases, and 2 bases stayed unmatched. The CDR3 is made up of 13 amino acids. Germline V gene lookup returns CDR1 SGHVS and CDR2 FNYEAQ. The CDR3, as DNA: TGTGCCAGCAGCTTAGGGACAGGGGGCCACTACACCTTC. Amino acids: CASSLGTGGHYTF.

The count of this clone is one. The chain joins TRBV2 to TRBJ2-7, with D hard to call. V was pared by 6 bases and J by 2 bases, with 23 bases between. The CDR3 is 17 amino acids. CDR1 SNHLY and CDR2 FYNNEI come from the germline V gene. The CDR3 region is CASSSTFTLKLAYEQYF. In DNA, the CDR3 is TGTGCCAGCAGCTCAACTTTCACACTAAAGCTGGCCTACGAGCAGTACTTC.

This clone was observed a few times. This rearrangement joins TRBV7-6 to TRBJ1-4, with D possibly matching TRBD1 (6 bases). There are 14 residues in the CDR3. Germline V gene lookup returns CDR1 SGHVS and CDR2 FNYEAQ. V gave up 1 base and J gave up 12 bases, with 15 bases separating them. The DNA of the CDR3 is TGTGCCAGCAGCTTAGTTCAGGGGATGGCTGAACTGTTTTTT. Its protein product is CASSLVQGMAELFF. Variable domain in full (rest from reference TRBV7-6 and TRBJ1-4): GAGVSQSPRYKVTKRGQDVALRCDPISGHVSLYWYRQALGQGPEFLTYFNYEAQQDKSGLPNDRFSAERPEGSISTLTIQRTEQRDSAMYRCASSLVQGMAELFFGSGTQLSVL.

V is TRBV15 and J is TRBJ1-6; D remains ambiguous. CDR3 length: 17 amino acids. Trimming shortened V by 0 bases and J by 2 bases, and 11 bases separated the two germline ends. Germline V gene lookup returns CDR1 LNHNV and CDR2 YYDKDF (reference sequence). The CDR3 spells CATSRDRGSPYNSPLHF. CDR3 sequence (DNA): TGTGCCACCAGCAGAGATAGAGGGTCCCCCTATAATTCACCCCTCCACTTT.

This clone has just a few counts. The rearrangement joins TRBV7-9 to TRBJ1-2, with D unclear. Germline assignment: CDR1 SEHNR and CDR2 FQNEAQ (reference sequence). The CDR3 runs 14 residues. Trimming took off 6 bases at V and 4 bases at J, with 15 bases between the two ends. The CDR3 spells CASSDGRRIYGYTF. Written as DNA, the CDR3 is TGTGCCAGCAGTGACGGCAGGAGGATCTATGGCTACACCTTC.

This clone was found a few times. One end of the junction does not line up with germline, which may come from a read error. The V gene is TRBV5-3, the J gene TRBJ2-1; 8 bases align to TRBD2. TRBV5-3 is classed as an ORF, of uncertain function. The CDR3 is 13 residues long. The CDR3 nucleotides are TGTGCCAGCAGCTTAGCGGGACACAATGAGCAGTTCTTC. Protein sequence: CASSLAGHNEQFF.

In DNA form, the CDR3 reads TGTGCCAGTAGTATAACCTATTCAGGGGATGGCGAAAAACTGTTTTTT. Translated, it gives CASSITYSGDGEKLFF. This chain joins TRBV19 and TRBJ1-4, with a possible D match to TRBD1 (6 bases). Between the trimmed V and J ends, which lost 2 bases and 8 bases, there was a span of 18 bases. The CDR3 length is 16 residues. Germline V gene lookup returns CDR1 LNHDA and CDR2 SQIVND (reference sequence).

This clone was recorded once. The chain employs TRBV7-6 and TRBJ1-5; TRBD1 aligns across 8 bases. The CDR3 has 14 amino acids. Trimming cost V 4 bases and J 4 bases; bases outside gene matches: 3. Germline assignment: CDR1 SGHVS and CDR2 FNYEAQ. CDR3: CASSSTGVNQPQHF. The DNA for the CDR3 is TGTGCCAGCAGCTCGACAGGGGTTAATCAGCCCCAGCATTTT.

V usage is TRBV7-2 and J usage is TRBJ2-7; possibly TRBD2 for D (6 bases). The germline V gene encodes CDR1 SGHTA and CDR2 FQGNSA. This CDR3 comprises 14 residues. V gave up 4 bases and J gave up 5 bases, with 15 bases separating them. Here the CDR3 DNA reads TGTGCCAGCAGCTATGGGCTGGAGCGGGACGAGCAGTACTTC. Its translation is CASSYGLERDEQYF.

The chain carries TRBV7-2 and TRBJ2-2, with D possibly matching TRBD2 (5 bases). Germline V gene sequence: CDR1 SGHTA, CDR2 FQGNSA. V was trimmed by 3 bases and J by 5 bases, leaving 10 bases between them. The CDR3 covers 14 residues. The CDR3 region is CASSFYGETGELFF. For the CDR3, the DNA is TGTGCCAGCAGCTTTTATGGGGAGACCGGGGAGCTGTTTTTT.

The chain combines TRBV7-6 with TRBJ2-3; maybe TRBD2 (6 bases). From germline, CDR1 is SGHVS and CDR2 FNYEAQ. Trimming removed 4 bases from V and 11 bases from J, with 19 bases in between. This CDR3 region has 14 residues. Written as DNA, the CDR3 is TGTGCCAGCAGCTCCCCGGGGGATGCCTATAAGCAGTATTTT. Translating gives CASSSPGDAYKQYF.

The chain couples TRBV7-9 to TRBJ1-2, with D hard to call. This CDR3 comprises 13 residues. CDR1 and CDR2 (germline): SEHNR, FQNEAQ (reference sequence). Trimming took 4 bases from V and 0 from J, leaving 6 bases between them. CDR3 loop: CASSSDSNYGYTF. The CDR3 coding sequence is TGTGCCAGCAGCTCAGACTCTAACTATGGCTACACCTTC.

The chain employs TRBV5-1 and TRBJ2-2, with D possibly being TRBD2 (7 bases). The CDR3 is 18 residues long. Germline values: CDR1 SGHRS, CDR2 YFSETQ. The V end lost 1 base, the J end lost 1 base, and 17 bases lay between the germline ends. The CDR3 nucleotides are TGCGCCAGCAGCTTGTATTATCGGGGGGCTATGAACACCGGGGAGCTGTTTTTT. Translated, it gives CASSLYYRGAMNTGELFF.

Notes on this clone: The sample has other DNA sequences that encode this CDR3 too. The V call is TRBV9, the J call TRBJ1-1; perhaps TRBD1 as D (6 bases). The CDR3 is 14 residues long. V dropped 0 bases and J dropped 1 base, with 7 bases sitting between them. Germline V gives CDR1 SGDLS, CDR2 YYNGEE. CDR3 loop: CASSVVGGNTEAFF. The CDR3 DNA reads TGTGCCAGCAGCGTAGTAGGGGGGAACACTGAAGCTTTCTTT. Complete variable domain (other parts from reference TRBV9 and TRBJ1-1): DSGVTQTPKHLITATGQRVTLRCSPRSGDLSVYWYQQSLDQGLQFLIQYYNGEERAKGNILERFSAQQFPDLHSELNLSSLELGDSALYFCASSVVGGNTEAFFGQGTRLTVV.

This sequence joins TRBV10-3 and TRBJ2-1, with TRBD2 as a possible D gene (6 bases). The V end lost 3 bases, the J end lost 5 bases, and 17 bases lay between the germline ends. This CDR3 has 16 amino acids. The germline V gene encodes CDR1 ENHRY and CDR2 SYGVKD. The CDR3, as DNA: TGTGCCATCAGTGATGTTGCGGGAATTGGCGACAATGAGCAGTTCTTC. It is translated as CAISDVAGIGDNEQFF.

CDR3: CASSSPRSGGQYEQYF. CDR3 nucleotide sequence: TGTGCCAGCAGTTCCCCGAGGTCAGGGGGCCAATACGAGCAGTACTTC. The V call is TRBV6-5, the J call TRBJ2-7, with TRBD1 matching 8 bases. Germline lookup yields CDR1 MNHEY and CDR2 SVGAGI. V was pared by 4 bases and J by 4 bases, with 12 bases of the junction left unmatched. CDR3 length: 16 amino acids.

The chain carries TRBV10-3 and TRBJ2-2; 8 bases fit TRBD1. The CDR3 consists of 14 residues. The junction had 3 bases not matched to a gene; V was cut back by 8 bases and J by 1 base. In germline, CDR1 is ENHRY, CDR2 SYGVKD. CDR3: CAIPGGENTGELFF. The CDR3 coding sequence is TGTGCCATCCCAGGGGGCGAGAACACCGGGGAGCTGTTTTTT.

V and J are TRBV7-9 and TRBJ2-7; 7 positions match TRBD2. With 1 base clipped from V and 4 bases from J, the junction kept 4 bases outside the gene matches. The CDR3 is 14 residues long. Germline V CDR1 and CDR2: SEHNR, FQNEAQ (reference sequence). The CDR3 reads CASSLGGSLYEQYF. The CDR3 nucleotides are TGTGCCAGCAGCTTAGGCGGGAGTCTATACGAGCAGTACTTC.

The CDR3 loop is CASSHSEGGRSFNYGYTF. Written as DNA, the CDR3 is TGTGCCAGCAGCCACTCCGAAGGGGGCAGATCCTTTAACTATGGCTACACCTTC. The chain couples TRBV2 to TRBJ1-2, with TRBD1 matching over 7 bases. The CDR3 totals 18 residues. V lost 6 bases to trimming and J lost 1 base; unmatched junction nucleotides: 17. Germline CDR1 reads SNHLY; CDR2 reads FYNNEI. The whole variable domain, filled in from reference TRBV2 and TRBJ1-2, reads EPEVTQTPSHQVTQMGQEVILRCVPISNHLYFYWYRQILGQKVEFLVSFYNNEISEKSEIFDDQFSVERPDGSNFTLKIRSTKLEDSAMYFCASSHSEGGRSFNYGYTFGSGTRLTVV.

In this sample, this clone turned up a few times. The chain joins TRBV5-6 to TRBJ1-2, with 7 nucleotides matching TRBD1. The J segment lost 3 bases and the V segment lost 0 bases, leaving 14 bases of the junction unmatched. The CDR3 totals 18 residues. CDR1 and CDR2 from the germline V gene are SGHDT and YYEEEE. DNA of the CDR3: TGTGCCAGCAGCTTGGCCGGGTGGGGACAGAGTGTCTACTATGGCTACACCTTC. Amino acid sequence: CASSLAGWGQSVYYGYTF.

This clone was counted only a few times. This rearrangement joins TRBV7-6 to TRBJ1-5; the D gene is possibly TRBD1 (5 bases). This CDR3 region has 16 residues. Trimming stripped 5 bases from V and 2 bases from J, with 16 bases between. Germline V lookup: CDR1 SGHVS, CDR2 FNYEAQ. The DNA of the CDR3 is TGTGCCAGCAGCCCAGGGCAGGGTGGAGGCAATCAGCCCCAGCATTTT. Translated: CASSPGQGGGNQPQHF.

This rearrangement joins TRBV7-9 to TRBJ2-5; D possibly corresponds to TRBD1 (5 bases). Trimming cost V 1 base and J 2 bases, with 11 bases left between them. The V gene's germline CDR1 is SEHNR and CDR2 FQNEAQ (reference sequence). The CDR3 extends over 15 amino acids. The CDR3 DNA reads TGTGCCAGCAGCTTAGGGACAACGGGTCAAGAGACCCAGTACTTC. It yields the protein CASSLGTTGQETQYF.

This rearrangement joins TRBV6-1 to TRBJ1-5; TRBD1 matches at 7 bases. CDR3 size: 14 residues. The germline V gene encodes CDR1 MNHNS and CDR2 SASEGT. J lost 7 bases, V lost 5 bases, and 8 bases had no gene match. The CDR3 coding sequence is TGTGCCAGCAGTCTGACAGGGCTTATGCAGCCCCAGCATTTT. This encodes CASSLTGLMQPQHF.

This chain joins TRBV6-1 and TRBJ1-2; no definite D call. V shed 5 bases and J shed 2 bases, with 9 bases lying between them. The CDR3 spans 13 residues. Per germline, CDR1 MNHNS and CDR2 SASEGT. CDR3 in amino acids: CASSSGGNYGYTF. For the CDR3, the DNA is TGTGCCAGCAGTAGTGGCGGGAACTATGGCTACACCTTC.